Following are 32 T cell receptor beta chains from one sample sequenced in a study of T cell responses to AZD1222 COVID-19 vaccine. The assay was immunoSEQ multiplex PCR, and TCRdb's table has in-frame clones only and misses some. The sample yields about 100,000 clones, 88% seen once. The sample was peripheral blood, taken on day 0 of AZD1222 vaccination. Source of these receptors: an adult in good health.

This clone was seen more than once but under ten times. The chain combines TRBV4-3 with TRBJ1-5, with 9 nucleotides matching TRBD1. V was clipped by 2 bases and J by 4 bases; unmatched bases: 15. The CDR3 extends over 19 amino acids. Germline V lookup: CDR1 LGHNA, CDR2 YSLEER. CDR3 coding DNA: TGCGCCAGCAGCCAACCAAGATCGCCCCCCGGACAGGGGAATCAGCCCCAGCATTTT. Protein product: CASSQPRSPPGQGNQPQHF.

The gene calls are TRBV9 and TRBJ1-1; D uncertain. CDR1 and CDR2 (germline): SGDLS, YYNGEE. This CDR3 spans 15 amino acids. V was trimmed by 0 bases and J by 13 bases, leaving 22 bases between them. The CDR3 coding sequence is TGTGCCAGCAGCGTAGGCCGTGGTCAGAGGGTCGAGCTTTTCTTT. Its translation is CASSVGRGQRVELFF.

This clone was recorded only once. This chain links TRBV15 with TRBJ1-1; possible D gene TRBD1, 5 bases. CDR3 length equals 14 residues. The germline V gene has CDR1 LNHNV and CDR2 YYDKDF (reference sequence). V dropped 0 bases and J dropped 5 bases, with 10 bases sitting between them. The CDR3 coding sequence is TGTGCCACCAGCAGAGATCAGGGTAGGACTGAAGCTTTCTTT. Translating it yields CATSRDQGRTEAFF. Complete variable domain (other parts from reference TRBV15 and TRBJ1-1): DAMVIQNPRYQVTQFGKPVTLSCSQTLNHNVMYWYQQKSSQAPKLLFHYYDKDFNNEADTPDNFQSRRPNTSFCFLDIRSPGLGDTAMYLCATSRDQGRTEAFFGQGTRLTVV.

V usage is TRBV7-9 and J usage is TRBJ1-5; D perhaps matches TRBD1 (5 bases). Looked up from germline, CDR1 is SEHNR and CDR2 is FQNEAQ (reference sequence). The CDR3 contains 17 residues. Trimming removed 4 bases from V and 0 bases from J, with 16 bases in between. CDR3 sequence (DNA): TGTGCCAGCAGCTCATTTCCGGGACCTTATAGCAATCAGCCCCAGCATTTT. It translates to CASSSFPGPYSNQPQHF.

The CDR3 spells CASSGWDRANTEAFF. CDR3 sequence (DNA): TGTGCCAGCAGCGGATGGGACAGGGCAAACACTGAAGCTTTCTTT. The rearrangement uses TRBV7-9 and TRBJ1-1; 9 bases map to TRBD1. The V segment lost 5 bases and the J segment 2 bases; nucleotides outside the gene matches: 6. This CDR3 has 15 amino acids. CDR1 is SEHNR and CDR2 is FQNEAQ in the germline V gene (reference sequence).

The rearrangement uses TRBV11-2 and TRBJ1-2; no reliable D call. Germline V CDR1 and CDR2: SGHAT, FQNNGV. V lost 1 base and J 10 bases, leaving 7 bases between the germline ends. The CDR3 is 11 amino acids. Written as DNA, the CDR3 is TGTGCCAGCAGCTTAGGAATAGCCTACACCTTC. Translated, it gives CASSLGIAYTF. Complete variable domain (other parts from reference TRBV11-2 and TRBJ1-2): EAGVAQSPRYKIIEKRQSVAFWCNPISGHATLYWYQQILGQGPKLLIQFQNNGVVDDSQLPKDRFSAERLKGVDSTLKIQPAKLEDSAVYLCASSLGIAYTFGSGTRLTVV.

This chain's CDR3 is CASRALETGLAGGEQFF. For the CDR3, the DNA is TGTGCCAGTAGAGCGCTCGAAACCGGACTAGCGGGAGGGGAGCAGTTCTTC. V usage is TRBV19 and J usage is TRBJ2-1; TRBD2 matches at 15 bases. This CDR3 is built from 17 residues. CDR1 is LNHDA, CDR2 SQIVND, per germline (reference sequence). V was pared by 6 bases and J by 10 bases, with 13 bases of the junction left unmatched.

This sequence joins TRBV5-6 and TRBJ2-5; TRBD2 matches at 10 bases. CDR1 and CDR2 from the germline V gene are SGHDT and YYEEEE. The junction had 8 bases not matched to a gene; V was cut back by 2 bases and J by 1 base. The CDR3 has 17 amino acids. The CDR3 nucleotides are TGTGCCAGCAGCTTCAAGATAGCGGGAGGAACCCAAGAGACCCAGTACTTC. The encoded protein is CASSFKIAGGTQETQYF.

This chain links TRBV5-5 with TRBJ2-7; the D is unclear. This CDR3 is built from 16 residues. Trimming pared 0 bases from V and 3 bases from J, leaving 16 bases between. CDR1 is SGHKS, CDR2 YYEKEE, per germline (reference sequence). The CDR3 coding sequence is TGTGCCAGCAGCTTGGACTTTAGCTCCCATAGCTACGAGCAGTACTTC. It translates to CASSLDFSSHSYEQYF. Variable domain in full (rest from reference TRBV5-5 and TRBJ2-7): DAGVTQSPTHLIKTRGQQVTLRCSPISGHKSVSWYQQVLGQGPQFIFQYYEKEERGRGNFPDRFSARQFPNYSSELNVNALLLGDSALYLCASSLDFSSHSYEQYFGPGTRLTVT.

The chain recombines TRBV21-1 with TRBJ1-1. TRBV21-1 is deemed a pseudogene. The CDR3 contains 9 residues. CDR3 bases: TGTGCCTTCTACACTGAAGCTTTCTTT. Translated: CAFYTEAFF.

With regard to this clone: Sequence at one end of the junction differs from germline and may be a read error. The chain carries TRBV28 and TRBJ2-2; a possible D gene is TRBD1 (6 bases). The CDR3 loop spans 15 amino acids. Germline V gene data show CDR1 as MDHEN and CDR2 as SYDVKM. The CDR3 DNA follows: TGTGCCAGCAGAACGACACTACAGGGACCCGGAGAGCTGTTTTTT. This sequence encodes CASRTTLQGPGELFF.

The rearrangement uses TRBV6-5 and TRBJ1-2, with 9 nucleotides matching TRBD1. Germline V gives CDR1 MNHEY, CDR2 SVGAGI. Germline trimming cut 0 bases from V and 6 bases from J; bases unmatched to any gene: 2. The CDR3 is 14 amino acids. CDR3 protein: CASSYSNRGHGYTF. The CDR3 nucleotides read TGTGCCAGCAGTTACTCGAACAGGGGGCATGGCTACACCTTC.

The CDR3 protein is CASSPRLAGGPYNEQFF. CDR3 sequence (DNA): TGTGCCAGCAGTCCTAGACTAGCGGGAGGCCCTTACAATGAGCAGTTCTTC. The rearrangement uses TRBV27 and TRBJ2-1, with TRBD2 identical over 13 bases. Trimming cost V 5 bases and J 4 bases; bases outside gene matches: 8. The germline V gene has CDR1 MNHEY and CDR2 SMNVEV (reference sequence). This CDR3 contains 17 residues.

This chain joins TRBV10-3 and TRBJ2-3, with 9 positions matching TRBD2. The CDR3 consists of 15 residues. Germline V lookup: CDR1 ENHRY, CDR2 SYGVKD. J lost 4 bases, V lost 1 base, and 3 bases had no gene match. The chain's CDR3 is CAISELAGGSDTQYF. DNA for the CDR3: TGTGCCATCAGTGAGTTGGCGGGAGGGTCAGATACGCAGTATTTT.

The genes are TRBV28 and TRBJ2-7, with D possibly being TRBD2 (5 bases). V shed 7 bases and J shed 3 bases, with 13 bases lying between them. Germline CDR1 and CDR2: MDHEN and SYDVKM. The CDR3 is 13 amino acids. This CDR3 is CASNPAGSYEQYF. CDR3 nucleotide sequence: TGTGCCAGCAATCCGGCTGGGAGCTACGAGCAGTACTTC. The variable domain in full, with the rest retrieved from reference TRBV28 and TRBJ2-7, is DVKVTQSSRYLVKRTGEKVFLECVQDMDHENMFWYRQDPGLGLRLIYFSYDVKMKEKGDIPEGYSVSREKKERFSLILESASTNQTSMYLCASNPAGSYEQYFGPGTRLTVT.

The chain couples TRBV6-1 to TRBJ2-4; D remains ambiguous. V lost 0 bases, J lost 8 bases, and 5 bases lay in between. There are 12 residues in the CDR3. Germline V lookup: CDR1 MNHNS, CDR2 SASEGT. The CDR3 DNA is TGTGCCAGCAGTGAAGCGGGGTACATTCAGTACTTC. It specifies CASSEAGYIQYF.

The rearrangement uses TRBV9 and TRBJ2-2; D remains ambiguous. The germline CDR1 and CDR2 sequences are SGDLS and YYNGEE. V was trimmed by 6 bases and J by 1 base, leaving 7 bases between them. The CDR3 contains 13 residues. For the CDR3, the DNA is TGTGCCAGCAAGCGAGGGAACACCGGGGAGCTGTTTTTT. Its translation: CASKRGNTGELFF.

CDR3 in DNA: TGTGCCAGCAGCGGAGGCGGGGGAGGATACAATGAGCAGTTCTTC. Protein product: CASSGGGGGYNEQFF. The V and J genes are TRBV9 and TRBJ2-1; TRBD2 matches at 7 bases. V trimming: 3 bases; J trimming: 4 bases; junction bases outside the gene matches: 7. Germline CDR1 and CDR2: SGDLS and YYNGEE. The CDR3 length is 15 residues. Together with reference TRBV9 and TRBJ2-1, the CDR3 gives the full variable domain: DSGVTQTPKHLITATGQRVTLRCSPRSGDLSVYWYQQSLDQGLQFLIQYYNGEERAKGNILERFSAQQFPDLHSELNLSSLELGDSALYFCASSGGGGGYNEQFFGPGTRLTVL.

A remark on this clone: The same CDR3 also results from other DNA sequences found in this sample. The CDR3: CASSLGQSINYGYTF. The CDR3 DNA follows: TGTGCCAGCAGCTTAGGGCAGAGCATTAACTATGGCTACACCTTC. This chain uses TRBV5-4 with TRBJ1-2, with unresolved D. CDR3 size: 15 residues. The V gene lost 2 bases and the J gene lost 1 base, with 12 bases spanning the gap. Per germline, CDR1 SGHNT and CDR2 YYREEE (reference sequence).

This sequence joins TRBV6-2 or TRBV6-3 and TRBJ1-2; D ambiguous. With 4 bases removed from V and 7 bases from J, the gap between germline ends came to 13 bases. This CDR3 contains 13 residues. Germline V gene data show CDR1 as MNHEY and CDR2 as SVGEGT. CDR3 DNA sequence: TGTGCCAGCAGTTCTAACCGCATAGGTGGCTACACCTTC. Its protein is CASSSNRIGGYTF.

This chain joins TRBV5-6 and TRBJ2-5; 8 bases are shared with TRBD2. The J segment lost 5 bases and the V segment lost 9 bases, leaving 15 bases of the junction unmatched. Looked up from germline, CDR1 is SGHDT and CDR2 is YYEEEE. The CDR3 runs 15 residues. The CDR3 region is CATTLLAVGMETQYF. The CDR3 coding sequence is TGTGCCACCACCTTACTAGCGGTGGGGATGGAGACCCAGTACTTC.

This clone was counted a few times. The V gene is TRBV28, the J gene TRBJ1-1, with a weak D call TRBD1 (6 bases). From germline, CDR1 is MDHEN and CDR2 SYDVKM. V was clipped by 3 bases and J by 3 bases, with 11 bases between them. There are 14 residues in the CDR3. The CDR3 here is CASSLAGVDTEAFF. The CDR3, as DNA: TGTGCCAGCAGTTTGGCAGGGGTAGACACTGAAGCTTTCTTT.

V usage is TRBV24-1 and J usage is TRBJ2-2, with D possibly being TRBD1 (5 bases). Germline lookup yields CDR1 KGHDR and CDR2 SFDVKD. V was clipped by 3 bases and J by 9 bases, with 10 bases between them. The CDR3 has 13 residues. The CDR3 sequence is CATSDGARRELFF. Written as DNA, the CDR3 is TGTGCCACCAGTGATGGGGCCCGAAGGGAGCTGTTTTTT.

This clone was detected once. The chain recombines TRBV4-2 with TRBJ2-2; 12 positions agree with TRBD2. The CDR3 length is 17 residues. Germline V gene lookup returns CDR1 LGHNA and CDR2 YNFKEQ. The trim removed 7 bases at V and 3 bases at J, leaving 9 bases unmatched. The CDR3 sequence: CASTPRSSGRDTGELFF. CDR3 nucleotides: TGTGCCAGCACCCCTCGTTCTAGCGGGAGGGACACCGGGGAGCTGTTTTTT.

The rearrangement links TRBV30 to TRBJ2-5; 7 bases map to TRBD2. Germline CDR1 is GTSNPN and CDR2 is SVGIG (reference sequence). Trimming removed 5 bases from V and 4 bases from J; junction bases left unmatched: 4. This CDR3 region has 12 residues. The CDR3 sequence is CAWLTSPETQYF. As DNA, the CDR3 is TGTGCCTGGCTGACTAGCCCAGAGACCCAGTACTTC.

J is TRBJ1-1 and V is TRBV5-1; perhaps TRBD1 as D (5 bases). Between the trimmed V and J ends, which lost 4 bases and 0 bases, there was a span of 10 bases. The CDR3 covers 14 residues. The germline gives CDR1 SGHRS, CDR2 YFSETQ. As DNA, the CDR3 is TGCGCCAGCAGCCGCACGACAGTGAACACTGAAGCTTTCTTT. The encoded protein is CASSRTTVNTEAFF.

The chain links TRBV6-5 to TRBJ1-1; D not resolved. V lost 4 bases, J lost 10 bases, and 19 bases lay in between. The CDR3 totals 14 residues. Germline CDR1 reads MNHEY; CDR2 reads SVGAGI. The CDR3 bases are TGTGCCAGCAGTTCCGACACGGCCCTTTCTGGAGCTTTCTTT. Translation: CASSSDTALSGAFF.

The gene calls are TRBV5-4 and TRBJ2-7, with TRBD1 matching 8 bases. CDR1 and CDR2 from the germline V gene are SGHNT and YYREEE (reference sequence). The CDR3 totals 13 residues. J lost 7 bases, V lost 1 base, and 4 bases had no gene match. The chain's CDR3 is CASSLPGTGEQYF. CDR3 coding DNA: TGTGCCAGCAGCTTGCCCGGGACAGGTGAGCAGTACTTC.

The chain combines TRBV19 with TRBJ1-1; TRBD1 is a possible D gene (6 bases). This CDR3 contains 11 residues. V was trimmed by 9 bases and J by 8 bases, leaving 13 bases between them. Germline V gene sequence: CDR1 LNHDA, CDR2 SQIVND (reference sequence). Here the CDR3 DNA reads TGTGCCAGCCAGAGGGGGGAAGAAGCTTTCTTT. Protein: CASQRGEEAFF.

The chain recombines TRBV7-8 with TRBJ2-7, with 15 nucleotides matching TRBD2. Germline V gene sequence: CDR1 SGHVS, CDR2 FQNEAQ. The CDR3 contains 16 residues. Trimming at V came to 3 bases and at J to 5 bases, leaving 5 bases not matched to a gene. The CDR3 reads CASSLLRTSGRDEQYF. The CDR3 DNA sequence: TGTGCCAGCAGCTTGCTTAGGACTAGCGGGAGGGACGAGCAGTACTTC.

The chain carries TRBV10-2 and TRBJ1-1; weak D call: TRBD1 (5 bases). This CDR3 is built from 14 residues. Germline V lookup: CDR1 WSHSY, CDR2 SAAADI. Trimming pared 6 bases from V and 4 bases from J, leaving 15 bases between. For the CDR3, the DNA is TGCGCCAGCAGGGGGCAGGGAGTTGGCACTGAAGCTTTCTTT. It yields the protein CASRGQGVGTEAFF.

The J gene is TRBJ1-2, the V gene TRBV19, with TRBD1 matching 8 bases. The CDR3 runs 15 residues. Germline CDR1 is LNHDA and CDR2 is SQIVND (reference sequence). J was trimmed by 4 bases and V by 6 bases; bases with no gene match: 10. CDR3 region: CASRGREQGGYGYTF. The CDR3 DNA reads as TGTGCCAGTAGGGGACGGGAACAGGGGGGCTATGGCTACACCTTC. Full variable domain (remainder filled in from reference TRBV19 and TRBJ1-2): DGGITQSPKYLFRKEGQNVTLSCEQNLNHDAMYWYRQDPGQGLRLIYYSQIVNDFQKGDIAEGYSVSREKKESFPLTVTSAQKNPTAFYLCASRGREQGGYGYTFGSGTRLTVV.